In this sample, the clone carrying this T cell receptor (beta chain) turned up a few times. Antigen specificity is unknown. The entry originates in a study of blood T cells in healthy people across ages. Isolation of PBMCs gave at least 7 million cells per sample. Per germline, CDR1 MNHNY and CDR2 SVGAGI (reference sequence). Trimming at V came to 6 bases and at J to 7 bases, leaving 16 bases not matched to a gene. The CDR3 consists of 16 residues. General study findings and limits: In the absence of known donor CMV status, changes in expanded clonotypes were possibly confounded.

Together with a sample-barcoded 5' primer, a J-beta primer mix was included in a second PCR lasting about 6 to 11 cycles. Each sample provided no less than 2.5 million CDR3-containing paired-end reads. TCRdb re-called the 5' RACE reads with MiXCR, one entry per CDR3 protein. The sample carries fewer than 2,000,000 distinct CDR3 sequences, roughly a third recorded once. Sequenced material: blood. The clonotype comes from a woman in her 30s in good health. The chain has TRBV6-6 and TRBJ2-7; 9 bases line up with TRBD1. Written as DNA, the CDR3 is TGTGCCAGCAGCCACCTCTCCGGGACAGGGTACGGAGAGCAGTACTTC. It encodes CASSHLSGTGYGEQYF.